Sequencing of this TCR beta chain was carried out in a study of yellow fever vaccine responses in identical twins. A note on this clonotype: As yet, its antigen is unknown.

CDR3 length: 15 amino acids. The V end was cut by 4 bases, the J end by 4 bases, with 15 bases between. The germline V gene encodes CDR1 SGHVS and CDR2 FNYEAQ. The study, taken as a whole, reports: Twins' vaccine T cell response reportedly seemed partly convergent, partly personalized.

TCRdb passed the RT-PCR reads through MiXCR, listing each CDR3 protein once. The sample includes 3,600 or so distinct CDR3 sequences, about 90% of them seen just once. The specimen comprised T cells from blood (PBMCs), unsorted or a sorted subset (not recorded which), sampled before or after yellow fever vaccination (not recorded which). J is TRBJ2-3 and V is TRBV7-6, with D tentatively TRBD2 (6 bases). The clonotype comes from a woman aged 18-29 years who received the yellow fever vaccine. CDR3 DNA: TGTGCCAGCAGCTCTGGAGGGCGGGGCGCAGATACGCAGTATTTT. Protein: CASSSGGRGADTQYF.